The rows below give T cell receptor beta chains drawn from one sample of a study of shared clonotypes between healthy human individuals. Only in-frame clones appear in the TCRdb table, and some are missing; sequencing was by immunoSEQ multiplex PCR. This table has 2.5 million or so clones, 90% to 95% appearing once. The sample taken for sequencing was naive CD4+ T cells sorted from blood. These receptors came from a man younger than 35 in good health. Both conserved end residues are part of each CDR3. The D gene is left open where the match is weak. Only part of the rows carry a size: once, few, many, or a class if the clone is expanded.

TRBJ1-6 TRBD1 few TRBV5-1 CASSPGQGNSPLHF TGCGCCAGCAGCCCCGGACAGGGAAATTCACCCCTCCACTTT
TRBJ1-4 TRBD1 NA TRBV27 CASSLLTILGQGEYTTNEKLFF TGTGCCAGCAGTTTATTGACAATTCTGGGACAGGGGGAATATACAACTAATGAAAAACTGTTTTTT
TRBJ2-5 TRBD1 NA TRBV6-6 CASSRGDRGSGETQYF TGTGCCAGCAGCCGCGGGGACAGGGGTTCAGGAGAGACCCAGTACTTC
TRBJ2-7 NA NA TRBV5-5 CASSLGTPEQYF TGTGCCAGCAGCTTGGGGACCCCCGAGCAGTACTTC
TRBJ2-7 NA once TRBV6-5 CASSLSRTAYEQYF TGTGCCAGCAGTCTTTCGAGGACGGCCTACGAGCAGTACTTC
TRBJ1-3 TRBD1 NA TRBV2 CASKVTGLTGNTIYF TGTGCCAGCAAAGTGACAGGGTTAACCGGAAACACCATATATTTT
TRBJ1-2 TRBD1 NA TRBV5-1 CASSFVTGEGYTF TGCGCCAGCAGCTTTGTCACAGGGGAGGGCTACACCTTC
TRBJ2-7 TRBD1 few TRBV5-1 CASSLVGTGGYEQYF TGCGCCAGCAGCTTGGTCGGGACAGGTGGCTACGAGCAGTACTTC
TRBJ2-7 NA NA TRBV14 CASSQDGMFWLNEQYF TGTGCCAGCAGCCAAGACGGGATGTTCTGGCTTAACGAGCAGTACTTC
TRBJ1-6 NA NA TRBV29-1 CSASSKGGTDFYNSPLHF TGCAGCGCCTCCTCGAAGGGCGGGACCGACTTCTATAATTCACCCCTCCACTTT